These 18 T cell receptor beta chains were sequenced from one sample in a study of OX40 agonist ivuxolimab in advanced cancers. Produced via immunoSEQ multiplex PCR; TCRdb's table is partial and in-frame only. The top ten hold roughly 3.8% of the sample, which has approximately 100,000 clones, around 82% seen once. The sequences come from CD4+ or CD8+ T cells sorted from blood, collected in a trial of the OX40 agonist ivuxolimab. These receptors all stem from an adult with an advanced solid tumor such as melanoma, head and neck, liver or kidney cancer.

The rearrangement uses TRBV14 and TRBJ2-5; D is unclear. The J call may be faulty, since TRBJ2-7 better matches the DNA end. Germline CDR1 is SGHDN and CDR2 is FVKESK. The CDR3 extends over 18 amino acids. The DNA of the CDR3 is TGTGCCAGCAGCCAAGGGTATCGGTTTGAGACTTTCCCTAACGAGCAGTACTTC. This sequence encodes CASSQGYRFETFPNEQYF.

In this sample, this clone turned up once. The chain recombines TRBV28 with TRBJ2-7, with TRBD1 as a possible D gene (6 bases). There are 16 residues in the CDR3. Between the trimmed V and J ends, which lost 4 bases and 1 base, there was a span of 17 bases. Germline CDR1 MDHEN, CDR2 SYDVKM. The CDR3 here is CASSSAPSGDSYEQYF. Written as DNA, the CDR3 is TGTGCCAGCAGTTCGGCTCCCTCAGGGGATTCCTACGAGCAGTACTTC.

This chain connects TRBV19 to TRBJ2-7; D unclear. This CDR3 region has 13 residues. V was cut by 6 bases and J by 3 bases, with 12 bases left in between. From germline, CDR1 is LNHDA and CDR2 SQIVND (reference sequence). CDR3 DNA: TGTGCCAGTAGCCCGTATAAGGGCTACGAGCAGTACTTC. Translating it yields CASSPYKGYEQYF.

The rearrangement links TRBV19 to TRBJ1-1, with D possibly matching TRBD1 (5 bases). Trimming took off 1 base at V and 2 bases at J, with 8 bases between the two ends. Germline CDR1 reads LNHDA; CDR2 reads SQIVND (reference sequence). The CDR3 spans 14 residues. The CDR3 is CASSIGGINTEAFF. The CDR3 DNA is TGTGCCAGTAGTATAGGGGGGATCAACACTGAAGCTTTCTTT.

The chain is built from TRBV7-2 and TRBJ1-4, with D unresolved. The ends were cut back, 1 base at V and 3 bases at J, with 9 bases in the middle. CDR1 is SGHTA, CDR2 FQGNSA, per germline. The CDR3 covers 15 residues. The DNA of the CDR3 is TGTGCCAGCAGCTTAGTGTTCGGAGCTAATGAAAAACTGTTTTTT. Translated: CASSLVFGANEKLFF.

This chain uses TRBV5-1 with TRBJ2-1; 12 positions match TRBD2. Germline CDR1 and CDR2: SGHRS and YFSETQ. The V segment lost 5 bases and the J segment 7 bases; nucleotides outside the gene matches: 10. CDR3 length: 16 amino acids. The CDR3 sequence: CASSLAGGPMVNEQFF. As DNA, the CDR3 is TGCGCCAGCAGTCTAGCGGGAGGGCCGATGGTAAATGAGCAGTTCTTC.

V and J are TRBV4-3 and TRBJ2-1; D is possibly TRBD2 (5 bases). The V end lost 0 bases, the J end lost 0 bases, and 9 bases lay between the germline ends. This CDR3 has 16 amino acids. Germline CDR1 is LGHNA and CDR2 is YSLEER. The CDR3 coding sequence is TGCGCCAGCAGCCAAGATTGGCTAGCCTCCTACAATGAGCAGTTCTTC. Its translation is CASSQDWLASYNEQFF.

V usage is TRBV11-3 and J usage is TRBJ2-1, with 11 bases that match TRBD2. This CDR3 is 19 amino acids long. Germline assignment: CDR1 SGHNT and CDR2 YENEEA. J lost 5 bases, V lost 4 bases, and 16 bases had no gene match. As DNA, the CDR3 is TGTGCCAGCAGCTCCGCCTTTGGTAGCGGGAGGGCATTGAACAATGAGCAGTTCTTC. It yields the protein CASSSAFGSGRALNNEQFF.

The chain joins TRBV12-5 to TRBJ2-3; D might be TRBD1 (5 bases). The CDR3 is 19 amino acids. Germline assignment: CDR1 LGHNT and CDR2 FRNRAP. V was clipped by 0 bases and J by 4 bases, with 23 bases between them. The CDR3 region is CASGLVRFVGRVEADTQYF. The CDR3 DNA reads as TGTGCTAGTGGTTTGGTAAGGTTCGTCGGCAGGGTTGAAGCAGATACGCAGTATTTT.

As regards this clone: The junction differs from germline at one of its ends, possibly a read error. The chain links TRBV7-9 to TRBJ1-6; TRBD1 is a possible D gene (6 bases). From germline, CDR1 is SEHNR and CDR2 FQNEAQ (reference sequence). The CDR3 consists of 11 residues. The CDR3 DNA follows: TGTGCCAGCAGCTCAACAGGGAAACAAGCGTTC. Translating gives CASSSTGKQAF.

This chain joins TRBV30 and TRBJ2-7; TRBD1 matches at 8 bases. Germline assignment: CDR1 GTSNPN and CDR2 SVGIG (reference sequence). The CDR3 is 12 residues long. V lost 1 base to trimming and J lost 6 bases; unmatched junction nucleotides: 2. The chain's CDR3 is CAWSGGTGEQYF. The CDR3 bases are TGTGCCTGGAGTGGTGGGACAGGCGAGCAGTACTTC. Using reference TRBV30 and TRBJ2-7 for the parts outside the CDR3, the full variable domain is SQTIHQWPATLVQPVGSPLSLECTVEGTSNPNLYWYRQAAGRGLQLLFYSVGIGQISSEVPQNLSASRPQDRQFILSSKKLLLSDSGFYLCAWSGGTGEQYFGPGTRLTVT.

The CDR3 sequence is CASNPPRDTQYF. CDR3 coding DNA: TGCGCCAGCAATCCACCTCGAGATACGCAGTATTTT. The chain has TRBV23-1 and TRBJ2-3; D call uncertain. TRBV23-1 is an ORF, and what it does is uncertain. V was cut by 7 bases and J by 5 bases, with 10 bases left in between. The CDR3 has 12 residues.

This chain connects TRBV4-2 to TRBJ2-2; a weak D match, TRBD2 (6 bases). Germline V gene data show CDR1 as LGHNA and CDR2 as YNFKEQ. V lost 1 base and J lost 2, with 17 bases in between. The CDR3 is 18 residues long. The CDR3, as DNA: TGTGCCAGCAGCCAAGCACCTTCTAGCGCCGATAACACCGGGGAGCTGTTTTTT. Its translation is CASSQAPSSADNTGELFF.

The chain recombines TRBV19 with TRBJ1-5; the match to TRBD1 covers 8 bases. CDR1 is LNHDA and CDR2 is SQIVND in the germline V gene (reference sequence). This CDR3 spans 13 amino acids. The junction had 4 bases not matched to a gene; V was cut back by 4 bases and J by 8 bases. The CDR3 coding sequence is TGTGCCAGTAGTAGGGGGACAGGCAAGCCCCAGCATTTT. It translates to CASSRGTGKPQHF.

The CDR3 here is CASRELAGEQYF. The CDR3 coding sequence is TGTGCCAGCAGGGAACTAGCGGGGGAGCAGTACTTC. V gene TRBV6-5 combines with J gene TRBJ2-7; 10 bases agree with TRBD2. The CDR3 extends over 12 amino acids. Germline CDR1 is MNHEY and CDR2 is SVGAGI. Trimming at V came to 6 bases and at J to 7 bases, leaving 3 bases not matched to a gene.

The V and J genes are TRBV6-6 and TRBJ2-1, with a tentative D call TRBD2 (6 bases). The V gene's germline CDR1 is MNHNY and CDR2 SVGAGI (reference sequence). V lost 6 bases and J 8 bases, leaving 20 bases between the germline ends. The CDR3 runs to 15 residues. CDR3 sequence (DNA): TGTGCCAGCAGCCCCCTGACCCTCCCGGGGGATGAGCAGTTCTTC. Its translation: CASSPLTLPGDEQFF.

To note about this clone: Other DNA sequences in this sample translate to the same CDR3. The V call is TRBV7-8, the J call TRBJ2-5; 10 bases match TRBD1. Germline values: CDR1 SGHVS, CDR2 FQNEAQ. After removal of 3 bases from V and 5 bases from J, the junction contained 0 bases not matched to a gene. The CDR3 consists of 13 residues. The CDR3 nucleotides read TGTGCCAGCAGCTTGGGACAGGGGGAGACCCAGTACTTC. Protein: CASSLGQGETQYF.

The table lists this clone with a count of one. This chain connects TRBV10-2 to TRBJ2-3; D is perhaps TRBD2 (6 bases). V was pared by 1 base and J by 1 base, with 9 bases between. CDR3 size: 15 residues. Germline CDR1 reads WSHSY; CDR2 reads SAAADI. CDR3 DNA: TGCGCCAGCAGTGAGTTGGTAGCGGGCACAGATACGCAGTATTTT. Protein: CASSELVAGTDTQYF.